This TCR beta chain appears in the sequencing data of a study of shared clonotypes between healthy human individuals. CD45RA-negative memory and CD45RA+ naive subsets were split from the CD4+ cells. This clone was observed a single time. Its antigen is not known. As handled by the study authors: Because ImmunoSEQ provided only junction sequences with no quality scores, the filtering differed. Some clones are missing from TCRdb's copy, which holds only in-frame ones; the method was immunoSEQ multiplex PCR. V, J and clone size are those of that table, while D and trimming were read from the DNA. The table shows some 1.1 million clones, with 77% occurring only once. Study-level findings and limits: Generation of non-shared clonotypes was less probable than generation of clonotypes shared by all four donors.

Specimen: memory CD4+ T cells from PBMCs. Subset noted: CD45RA-negative fraction. This sequence was found in a man aged 18 to 29 in good health. Some clones in this sample may be carry-over from other donors' samples.

Here the CDR3 reads CASSPAIGTGTGELFF. DNA for the CDR3: TGTGCCAGTAGTCCCGCGATTGGGACCGGGACCGGGGAGCTGTTTTTT. The genes are TRBV19 and TRBJ2-2, with D perhaps assigned TRBD1 or TRBD2 (5 bases each). This CDR3 comprises 16 residues. The ends were cut back, 5 bases at V and 5 bases at J, with 18 bases in the middle. Germline V gene sequence: CDR1 LNHDA, CDR2 SQIVND (reference sequence).